This T cell receptor (beta chain) was identified during a study of blood T cell repertoires in COVID-19. Study-wide background: PBMCs, B-cell-depleted T cells, or T cells were the source of the cDNA or gDNA that made up the material.

V gave up 5 bases and J gave up 2 bases; unmatched junction bases: 13. CDR1 and CDR2 from the germline V gene are SEHNR and FQNEAQ (reference sequence). The CDR3 length is 18 residues. In the source study's methods: Amplified reference gene primers provided the basis for estimating nucleated cell counts. TCRdb's copy holds only in-frame clones and misses some; the assay was immunoSEQ multiplex PCR. V and J calls and clone size are as listed in that table; D and trimming were resolved from the DNA. Altogether about 190,000 clones are present, roughly four fifths being singletons, with the ten largest covering approximately 15%.

The TCR originated in a man aged 25 to 45 with active or convalescent COVID-19. The sequencing sample was made of peripheral blood. This chain connects TRBV7-9 to TRBJ1-4; TRBD1 matches 8 bases. For the CDR3, the DNA is TGTGCCAGCAGCGACCCTCAGACAGGGGTTGTGACTAATGAAAAACTGTTTTTT. Translating it yields CASSDPQTGVVTNEKLFF. The full variable domain, in which reference TRBV7-9 and TRBJ1-4 provide the parts outside the CDR3, is DTGVSQNPRHKITKRGQNVTFRCDPISEHNRLYWYRQTLGQGPEFLTYFQNEAQLEKSRLLSDRFSAERPKGSFSTLEIQRTEQGDSAMYLCASSDPQTGVVTNEKLFFGSGTQLSVL.